These T cell receptor beta chains were read from a single sample in a study of T-cell reconstitution after alpha-beta-depleted transplantation in children. TCRdb used MiXCR to reprocess the PCR reads, holding one entry per CDR3 protein. The top ten hold over 3% of the sample, which has some 500,000 distinct CDR3 sequences, 15% to 20% seen once. This material consisted of PBMCs from the stem cell graft donor, taken from the stem cell graft. The receptors originated from a human donor who donated a stem cell graft to a child with acute lymphoblastic leukemia. CDR3s include the opening cysteine and the closing phenylalanine or tryptophan. D genes are given only for firm matches. The size field is filled for only some rows; it gives once, few, many or a size class.

.,.,TRBV12-3/TRBV12-4,TRBJ1-2,TGTGCCAGCAGTTTAGGGCTCCTGACGGCTGTGAGTGGCTACACCTTC,CASSLGLLTAVSGYTF
.,.,TRBV11-2,TRBJ2-7,TGTGCCAGCAGCTTAGCCGGACACCTCTCCTACGAGCAGTACTTC,CASSLAGHLSYEQYF
.,.,TRBV5-1,TRBJ2-1,TGCGCCAGCAGCTTGCCGCTCCAGAGCTCCTACAATGAGCAGTTCTTC,CASSLPLQSSYNEQFF
TRBD2,.,TRBV4-1,TRBJ2-7,TGCGCCAGCAGCCAAGTCGTTAGCGGGAGAGGGGGGCGGGAGCAGTACTTC,CASSQVVSGRGGREQYF
TRBD1,.,TRBV4-1,TRBJ2-5,TGCGCCAGCAGCCCCTCGAGGGGGCGTTGGGCGACCCAGTACTTC,CASSPSRGRWATQYF
.,.,TRBV29-1,TRBJ1-1,TGCAGCGTTCTTCAGGGTTCTGAAGCTTTCTTT,CSVLQGSEAFF
.,.,TRBV9,TRBJ1-5,TGTGCCAGCAGCACAGGGATAAGGAGCAATCAGCCCCAGCATTTT,CASSTGIRSNQPQHF
TRBD1,few,TRBV7-8,TRBJ1-1,TGTGCCAGCAGCTTCGCTGACAGGGCGGTGAACACTGAAGCTTTCTTT,CASSFADRAVNTEAFF
.,.,TRBV4-2,TRBJ2-3,TGTGCCAGCAGCGGACTGCTTAGCACAGATACGCAGTATTTT,CASSGLLSTDTQYF
TRBD2,few,TRBV6-5,TRBJ2-7,TGTGCCAGCAGTTACTCAACTAGCGGGCGCTCCTACGAGCAGTACTTC,CASSYSTSGRSYEQYF
.,few,TRBV21-1,TRBJ2-3,TGTGCCAGCAGCACGTGGACCACAGTCCCTGTGGGAGATACGCAGTATTTT,CASSTWTTVPVGDTQYF
.,few,TRBV5-1,TRBJ1-1,TGCGCCAGCAGCCGACTTAGTAGGGGCCTTAAACACATGAACACTGAAGCTTTCTTT,CASSRLSRGLKHMNTEAFF
.,.,TRBV2,TRBJ2-5,TGTGCCAGCAGTGCAACTGAGACCCAGTACTTC,CASSATETQYF
.,.,TRBV7-3,TRBJ2-3,TGTGCCAGCAGCTCGACAGGAGTTAACACAGATACGCAGTATTTT,CASSSTGVNTDTQYF
TRBD1,.,TRBV27,TRBJ1-1,TGTGCCAGCAGTTCGGGACAGCGGACGGGTGAAGCTTTCTTT,CASSSGQRTGEAFF
.,few,TRBV5-1,TRBJ2-7,TGCGCCAGCAGCTTGCAAGGGAGTTGGGAGCAGTACTTC,CASSLQGSWEQYF
.,few,TRBV29-1,TRBJ2-1,TGCAGCGACGGGGGCGGGACAGCCCTCGCCAGCGGGAGTAGGGCGTTCTTC,CSDGGGTALASGSRAFF
.,few,TRBV18,TRBJ1-2,TGTGCCAGCTCGGCAGGCTCCGCACATGGCTACACCTTC,CASSAGSAHGYTF
.,.,TRBV11-2,TRBJ2-1,TGTGCCAGCAGCTTAGATCCCAGGGGAGAGGGGGGCTACAATGAGCAGTTCTTC,CASSLDPRGEGGYNEQFF
.,.,TRBV20-1,TRBJ2-7,TGCAGTGCTAGAGATTTGGACTACACCTCCTACGAGCAGTACTTC,CSARDLDYTSYEQYF
TRBD2,.,TRBV20-1,TRBJ2-1,TGCAGTGCCAGGGGGGCTAGCGGGAGGGAGGATGAGCAGTTCTTC,CSARGASGREDEQFF
.,few,TRBV5-1,TRBJ1-1,TGCGCCAGCAGCCATTCAGGCACTGAAGCTTTCTTT,CASSHSGTEAFF
.,.,TRBV20-1,TRBJ2-3,TGCAGTGCGCGGAGATCCGGGCGCACAGATACGCAGTATTTT,CSARRSGRTDTQYF
.,.,TRBV20-1,TRBJ2-1,TGCAGTGCTGTCCGGAATGAGCAGTTCTTC,CSAVRNEQFF
.,few,TRBV12-5,TRBJ2-1,TGTGCTAGTGGCCTTCAGCTCCGGGGAGAGCAGTTCTTC,CASGLQLRGEQFF
TRBD1,.,TRBV18,TRBJ2-7,TGTGCCAGCTCACCACACAGGGGAAGCCCCTACGAGCAGTACTTC,CASSPHRGSPYEQYF
.,few,TRBV29-1,TRBJ1-2,TGCAGCGTTGAGGGGTCGGGGGCTTTCTATGGCTACACCTTC,CSVEGSGAFYGYTF
.,.,TRBV9,TRBJ1-6,TGTGCCAGCAGCCCTTCCGGGAATAATTCACCCCTCCACTTT,CASSPSGNNSPLHF
.,few,TRBV6-2/TRBV6-3,TRBJ2-1,TGTGCCAGCAGTCGAACCTCCCAGGGCGATGAGCAGTTCTTC,CASSRTSQGDEQFF
TRBD1,many,TRBV12-3/TRBV12-4,TRBJ1-2,TGTGCCAGCAGTCCGCGGACAGGGCGGAACTATGGCTACACCTTC,CASSPRTGRNYGYTF
TRBD1,.,TRBV29-1,TRBJ1-5,TGCAGCGTGATGGGCGGACAGGGCAATCAGCCCCAGCATTTT,CSVMGGQGNQPQHF
TRBD1,.,TRBV25-1,TRBJ2-3,TGTGCCAGCAGTGGCCCGGGACAGGGAGGCACAGATACGCAGTATTTT,CASSGPGQGGTDTQYF
.,few,TRBV5-1,TRBJ1-1,TGCGCCAGCAGCTTGGAGGCGGCTTTCTTT,CASSLEAAFF
TRBD2,few,TRBV5-1,TRBJ2-1,TGCGCCAGCAGCCCCCGCGGTTACGGGAGGTCTCTCAATGAGCAGTTCTTC,CASSPRGYGRSLNEQFF
.,.,TRBV5-1,TRBJ2-2,TGCGCCAGCAGCATGACGGTTATAGAAGCCGGGGAGCTGTTTTTT,CASSMTVIEAGELFF
.,few,TRBV4-1,TRBJ1-2,TGCGCCAGCAGCCAAGTAGTGCGTCTTGGGGGCTACACCTTC,CASSQVVRLGGYTF
TRBD2,.,TRBV20-1,TRBJ2-1,TGCAGTGCTAGAGAAGAACGGACTAGCGGTTACAATGAGCAGTTCTTC,CSAREERTSGYNEQFF
.,.,TRBV3-1,TRBJ2-6,TGTGCCAGCAGCTCTACCGGGGCCAACGTCCTGACTTTC,CASSSTGANVLTF
.,.,TRBV12-3/TRBV12-4,TRBJ2-6,TGTGCCAGCAGTTTGGCAGGGTTTTTAAGGGCCAACGTCCTGACTTTC,CASSLAGFLRANVLTF
.,.,TRBV12-3/TRBV12-4,TRBJ1-2,TGTGCCAGCAGTTTAGGGGCCCATGGCTACACCTTC,CASSLGAHGYTF
.,.,TRBV11-2,TRBJ2-3,TGTGCCAGCAGCTTTGGAAGGGCAGACACAGATACGCAGTATTTT,CASSFGRADTDTQYF
.,.,TRBV11-2,TRBJ1-1,TGTGCCACTCGCGAACCTTTGGGGGTCACTGAAGCTTTCTTT,CATREPLGVTEAFF
.,.,TRBV9,TRBJ1-1,TGTGCCAGCAGCGTGGGGGAAAGGATCCTCGACGCTTTCTTT,CASSVGERILDAFF
.,.,TRBV29-1,TRBJ2-2,TGCAGCGTTGGGGGTCTTCGCGGGGAGCTGTTTTTT,CSVGGLRGELFF
TRBD1,few,TRBV5-1,TRBJ2-7,TGCGCCAGCAGCAGGACAGGGGCTGCCCACGAGCAGTACTTC,CASSRTGAAHEQYF
.,few,TRBV20-1,TRBJ1-2,TGCAGTGCTAGAGATTCGACCGGTTATGGCTACACCTTC,CSARDSTGYGYTF
TRBD1,.,TRBV19,TRBJ2-7,TGTGCCAGTAGTATTTTAGGGGGCCTTTTCTACGAGCAGTACTTC,CASSILGGLFYEQYF
.,many,TRBV18,TRBJ2-3,TGTGCCAGCAGCCCTTACGCAGATACGCAGTATTTT,CASSPYADTQYF
.,.,TRBV3-1,TRBJ2-1,TGTGCCAGCAGCCAAGATAATCGACAGGAGCAGTTCTTC,CASSQDNRQEQFF
.,once,TRBV19,TRBJ2-3,TGTGCCAGTAGTGACGTAGGGCTAACTCTTTTT,CASSDVGLTLF